Listed below are T cell receptor beta chains from one sample, sequenced in a study of blood T cell repertoires in COVID-19. Generated by immunoSEQ multiplex PCR, the TCRdb table keeps only in-frame clones and is missing some. The profile shows over 200,000 clones, 70% to 90% of them singletons. The specimen was PBMCs or T cells enriched from blood (not recorded which). The receptor source for this set is a woman in her forties or fifties who had recovered from COVID-19. Each CDR3 is given with its conserved first and last residue. Each record gives: J gene, clone size, V gene, D gene, CDR3 protein, CDR3 DNA. A D gene is named only where the DNA matches it firmly. A row's size may be missing; if present it is once, few, many or a size class.

j_gene: TRBJ2-7; abundance: -; v_gene: TRBV20-1; d_gene: TRBD1; CDR3aa: CSAYDRDEQYF; CDR3nt: TGCAGTGCTTATGACAGGGACGAGCAGTACTTC
j_gene: TRBJ2-1; abundance: -; v_gene: TRBV4-1; d_gene: -; CDR3aa: CASSPGPQTGRGSYNEQFF; CDR3nt: TGCGCCAGCAGCCCAGGACCTCAAACAGGGAGGGGCTCCTACAATGAGCAGTTCTTC
j_gene: TRBJ1-1; abundance: few; v_gene: TRBV28; d_gene: -; CDR3aa: CASSLGQMNTEAFF; CDR3nt: TGTGCCAGCAGTTTAGGTCAGATGAACACTGAAGCTTTCTTT
j_gene: TRBJ1-2; abundance: -; v_gene: TRBV27; d_gene: -; CDR3aa: CASSFLGQSTYGYTF; CDR3nt: TGTGCCAGCAGTTTTCTCGGACAGTCGACGTATGGCTACACCTTC
j_gene: TRBJ2-1; abundance: -; v_gene: TRBV15; d_gene: TRBD2; CDR3aa: CATSRLAGAYNEQFF; CDR3nt: TGTGCCACCAGTCGTCTAGCGGGCGCCTACAATGAGCAGTTCTTC
j_gene: TRBJ2-7; abundance: -; v_gene: TRBV28; d_gene: TRBD2; CDR3aa: CASSLFSGSYEQYF; CDR3nt: TGTGCCAGCAGTTTATTCAGCGGGAGTTACGAGCAGTACTTC
j_gene: TRBJ2-7; abundance: once; v_gene: TRBV5-1; d_gene: -; CDR3aa: CASSSSYEQYF; CDR3nt: TGCGCCAGCAGCTCGTCCTACGAGCAGTACTTC
j_gene: TRBJ1-3; abundance: few; v_gene: TRBV2; d_gene: -; CDR3aa: CASLGGRSGNTIYF; CDR3nt: TGTGCCAGCTTGGGGGGTCGCTCTGGAAACACCATATATTTT
j_gene: TRBJ1-2; abundance: -; v_gene: TRBV3-1/TRBV3-2; d_gene: -; CDR3aa: CASSTPGGGYTF; CDR3nt: TGTGCCAGCAGCACCCCAGGAGGTGGCTACACCTTC
j_gene: TRBJ1-5; abundance: -; v_gene: TRBV15; d_gene: -; CDR3aa: CATSTRDQPQHF; CDR3nt: TGTGCCACCAGCACCCGGGATCAGCCCCAGCATTTT
j_gene: TRBJ2-1; abundance: -; v_gene: TRBV30; d_gene: TRBD1; CDR3aa: CACDRDRTLSSYNEQFF; CDR3nt: TGTGCCTGTGACCGGGACAGAACTTTGAGCTCCTACAATGAGCAGTTCTTC
j_gene: TRBJ2-3; abundance: few; v_gene: TRBV6-6; d_gene: TRBD1; CDR3aa: CASSRSGTGGAADTQYF; CDR3nt: TGTGCCAGCAGTCGGTCCGGGACAGGGGGCGCGGCAGATACGCAGTATTTT
j_gene: TRBJ2-1; abundance: -; v_gene: TRBV10-3; d_gene: TRBD2; CDR3aa: CAIRASGGSYNEQFF; CDR3nt: TGTGCCATCAGGGCAAGCGGGGGGTCCTACAATGAGCAGTTCTTC
j_gene: TRBJ1-1; abundance: -; v_gene: TRBV7-9; d_gene: -; CDR3aa: CASSFGDTEAFF; CDR3nt: TGTGCCAGCAGCTTCGGGGACACTGAAGCTTTCTTT
j_gene: TRBJ2-1; abundance: -; v_gene: TRBV5-5; d_gene: -; CDR3aa: CASTLGAGMNEQFF; CDR3nt: TGTGCCAGCACCCTAGGGGCAGGGATGAATGAGCAGTTCTTC
j_gene: TRBJ1-2; abundance: -; v_gene: TRBV9; d_gene: TRBD1; CDR3aa: CASSVAGTGNYGYTF; CDR3nt: TGTGCCAGCAGCGTAGCCGGGACAGGTAACTATGGCTACACCTTC
j_gene: TRBJ1-4; abundance: -; v_gene: TRBV28; d_gene: TRBD1; CDR3aa: CASSQQGSLDEKLFF; CDR3nt: TGTGCCAGCAGTCAACAGGGGAGTCTAGATGAAAAACTGTTTTTT
j_gene: TRBJ1-2; abundance: few; v_gene: TRBV2; d_gene: -; CDR3aa: CASQGYSSYGYTF; CDR3nt: TGTGCCAGCCAAGGCTACAGTTCCTATGGCTACACCTTC
j_gene: TRBJ2-1; abundance: -; v_gene: TRBV9; d_gene: TRBD2; CDR3aa: CASSVETSGYNEQFF; CDR3nt: TGTGCCAGCAGCGTTGAGACTAGCGGTTACAATGAGCAGTTCTTC
j_gene: TRBJ1-6; abundance: once; v_gene: TRBV18; d_gene: TRBD1; CDR3aa: CASSPGQGARNSPLHF; CDR3nt: TGTGCCAGCTCACCGGGACAGGGGGCTAGAAATTCACCCCTCCACTTT
j_gene: TRBJ1-2; abundance: -; v_gene: TRBV18; d_gene: TRBD1; CDR3aa: CASSPYSPGQGNYGYTF; CDR3nt: TGTGCCAGCTCACCTTACAGTCCGGGACAGGGTAACTATGGCTACACCTTC
j_gene: TRBJ2-3; abundance: few; v_gene: TRBV7-9; d_gene: -; CDR3aa: CASSLAGVADTQYF; CDR3nt: TGTGCCAGCAGCTTAGCGGGAGTTGCAGATACGCAGTATTTT
j_gene: TRBJ2-2; abundance: -; v_gene: TRBV29-1; d_gene: TRBD2; CDR3aa: CSVGRGPNTGELFF; CDR3nt: TGCAGCGTGGGGAGGGGCCCGAACACCGGGGAGCTGTTTTTT
j_gene: TRBJ1-1; abundance: few; v_gene: TRBV5-1; d_gene: -; CDR3aa: CASSLGTSGHTEAFF; CDR3nt: TGCGCCAGCAGCTTGGGGACTTCTGGGCACACTGAAGCTTTCTTT
j_gene: TRBJ2-7; abundance: -; v_gene: TRBV28; d_gene: -; CDR3aa: CASSSTSYEQYF; CDR3nt: TGTGCCAGCAGTTCGACTAGTTACGAGCAGTACTTC
j_gene: TRBJ2-3; abundance: -; v_gene: TRBV7-6; d_gene: TRBD2; CDR3aa: CASSRGVSGSTDTQYF; CDR3nt: TGTGCCAGCAGCAGGGGGGTTAGCGGGAGTACAGATACGCAGTATTTT
j_gene: TRBJ2-3; abundance: -; v_gene: TRBV11-2; d_gene: -; CDR3aa: CASSLGGARTDTQYF; CDR3nt: TGTGCCAGCAGCTTAGGGGGAGCGCGCACAGATACGCAGTATTTT
j_gene: TRBJ1-2; abundance: -; v_gene: TRBV7-9; d_gene: -; CDR3aa: CASSFSDYGYTF; CDR3nt: TGTGCCAGCAGCTTTTCCGACTATGGCTACACCTTC
j_gene: TRBJ1-1; abundance: -; v_gene: TRBV5-1; d_gene: TRBD1; CDR3aa: CASSRTGVDNTEAFF; CDR3nt: TGCGCCAGCAGCCGGACAGGGGTAGACAACACTGAAGCTTTCTTT
j_gene: TRBJ1-4; abundance: -; v_gene: TRBV29-1; d_gene: -; CDR3aa: CSFRENEKLFF; CDR3nt: TGCAGCTTCCGGGAAAATGAAAAACTGTTTTTT
j_gene: TRBJ2-2; abundance: -; v_gene: TRBV27; d_gene: TRBD2; CDR3aa: CASRLAGYTGELFF; CDR3nt: TGTGCCAGCAGATTAGCGGGCTACACCGGGGAGCTGTTTTTT
j_gene: TRBJ1-1; abundance: -; v_gene: TRBV5-4; d_gene: -; CDR3aa: CASSPGSRGTEAFF; CDR3nt: TGTGCCAGCAGCCCGGGTAGTCGTGGGACTGAAGCTTTCTTT
j_gene: TRBJ2-5; abundance: -; v_gene: TRBV12-3/TRBV12-4; d_gene: TRBD2; CDR3aa: CASSLAVGAQYF; CDR3nt: TGTGCCAGCAGCCTAGCGGTGGGAGCCCAGTACTTC
j_gene: TRBJ1-2; abundance: -; v_gene: TRBV19; d_gene: -; CDR3aa: CASSINIYGYTF; CDR3nt: TGTGCCAGTAGTATTAACATCTATGGCTACACCTTC
j_gene: TRBJ2-3; abundance: -; v_gene: TRBV29-1; d_gene: TRBD2; CDR3aa: CSVSGTSGARDTQYF; CDR3nt: TGCAGCGTCTCCGGGACTAGCGGGGCGAGGGATACGCAGTATTTT
j_gene: TRBJ1-2; abundance: -; v_gene: TRBV10-3; d_gene: -; CDR3aa: CAISEVEDYGYTF; CDR3nt: TGTGCCATCAGTGAGGTGGAGGACTATGGCTACACCTTC
j_gene: TRBJ1-2; abundance: -; v_gene: TRBV11-2; d_gene: -; CDR3aa: CASRPGGAGYGYTF; CDR3nt: TGTGCCAGCAGACCCGGGGGGGCGGGCTATGGCTACACCTTC
j_gene: TRBJ2-1; abundance: -; v_gene: TRBV18; d_gene: TRBD2; CDR3aa: CASSSRLAGTISYNEQFF; CDR3nt: TGTGCCAGCTCATCTCGACTAGCGGGGACTATCTCCTACAATGAGCAGTTCTTC
j_gene: TRBJ2-3; abundance: -; v_gene: TRBV18; d_gene: TRBD1; CDR3aa: CASSPRSTGFTDTQYF; CDR3nt: TGTGCCAGCTCACCACGATCGACAGGGTTCACAGATACGCAGTATTTT
j_gene: TRBJ2-2; abundance: -; v_gene: TRBV11-3; d_gene: TRBD1; CDR3aa: CASSLGPANGTGNTGELFF; CDR3nt: TGTGCCAGCAGCTTAGGACCAGCAAACGGGACAGGGAACACCGGGGAGCTGTTTTTT
j_gene: TRBJ2-7; abundance: -; v_gene: TRBV30; d_gene: TRBD1; CDR3aa: CAWSRTGTGEQYF; CDR3nt: TGTGCCTGGAGTCGGACAGGGACTGGTGAGCAGTACTTC
j_gene: TRBJ2-5; abundance: -; v_gene: TRBV2; d_gene: -; CDR3aa: CASSSSSGQETQYF; CDR3nt: TGTGCCAGCAGTTCCAGTAGCGGCCAAGAGACCCAGTACTTC
j_gene: TRBJ2-3; abundance: -; v_gene: TRBV5-1; d_gene: TRBD2; CDR3aa: CASSPAGARRGATDTQYF; CDR3nt: TGCGCCAGCAGCCCGGCGGGAGCACGGCGGGGGGCCACAGATACGCAGTATTTT
j_gene: TRBJ1-2; abundance: -; v_gene: TRBV5-1; d_gene: -; CDR3aa: CASSTGTGYGYTF; CDR3nt: TGCGCCAGCAGCACCGGGACTGGCTATGGCTACACCTTC
j_gene: TRBJ2-1; abundance: -; v_gene: TRBV5-1; d_gene: TRBD1; CDR3aa: CASSLIGTGIWNEQFF; CDR3nt: TGCGCCAGCAGCTTGATAGGGACAGGGATTTGGAATGAGCAGTTCTTC
j_gene: TRBJ2-1; abundance: once; v_gene: TRBV11-3; d_gene: TRBD2; CDR3aa: CASSSTLLAGGPNEQFF; CDR3nt: TGTGCCAGCAGCTCTACCTTACTAGCGGGAGGGCCCAATGAGCAGTTCTTC
j_gene: TRBJ1-1; abundance: -; v_gene: TRBV5-4; d_gene: TRBD1; CDR3aa: CASSRDSEAFF; CDR3nt: TGTGCCAGCAGCCGGGACAGCGAAGCTTTCTTT
j_gene: TRBJ1-5; abundance: -; v_gene: TRBV6-2/TRBV6-3; d_gene: TRBD1; CDR3aa: CASSRWVQVQGAGQPQHF; CDR3nt: TGTGCCAGCAGTAGATGGGTTCAGGTTCAGGGGGCAGGACAGCCCCAGCATTTT
j_gene: TRBJ1-2; abundance: -; v_gene: TRBV27; d_gene: TRBD1; CDR3aa: CASSPDRENYGYTF; CDR3nt: TGTGCCAGCAGTCCAGACAGGGAAAACTATGGCTACACCTTC
j_gene: TRBJ2-3; abundance: -; v_gene: TRBV5-1; d_gene: TRBD2; CDR3aa: CASSFAGATDTQYF; CDR3nt: TGCGCCAGCAGCTTCGCGGGAGCCACAGATACGCAGTATTTT
j_gene: TRBJ1-1; abundance: -; v_gene: TRBV15; d_gene: -; CDR3aa: CATSRGGRGGNTEAFF; CDR3nt: TGTGCCACCAGCAGAGGAGGGAGGGGAGGGAACACTGAAGCTTTCTTT
j_gene: TRBJ1-5; abundance: -; v_gene: TRBV3-1/TRBV3-2; d_gene: TRBD1; CDR3aa: CASSRGQDQPQHF; CDR3nt: TGTGCCAGCAGCCGCGGACAGGATCAGCCCCAGCATTTT
j_gene: TRBJ1-6; abundance: -; v_gene: TRBV21-1; d_gene: -; CDR3aa: CASSTGQGYSPLHF; CDR3nt: TGTGCCAGCAGCACGGGACAGGGTTATTCACCCCTCCACTTT
j_gene: TRBJ2-5; abundance: -; v_gene: TRBV18; d_gene: TRBD1; CDR3aa: CASSPSDRGWETQYF; CDR3nt: TGTGCCAGCTCACCGTCGGACAGGGGCTGGGAGACCCAGTACTTC
j_gene: TRBJ2-7; abundance: few; v_gene: TRBV24-1; d_gene: -; CDR3aa: CATHGQHPYEQYF; CDR3nt: TGTGCCACCCATGGGCAGCATCCCTACGAGCAGTACTTC